The source of this T cell receptor (beta chain) is a study of blood T cell dynamics during melanoma immunotherapy. Whole-study findings and limits: Whether repertoire-driving clones were melanoma-specific could not be determined.

V shed 1 base and J 6 bases; nucleotides not matched to a gene: 8. The CDR3 loop spans 15 amino acids. Germline-derived CDR1 and CDR2 are LNHDA and SQIVND (reference sequence). As concerns this clone: The antigen remains unidentified.

The table came from immunoSEQ multiplex PCR; TCRdb's copy has only in-frame clones and leaves some out. This sample yields 7,000 to 9,000 clones, of which 80% to 85% are seen a single time; approximately 16% belongs to the top ten. Time point specified: pre-treatment baseline. Apart from a couple of fast progressors, RECIST 1.1 response was judged 12 weeks post-infusion. This receptor was taken from a human donor with melanoma. The V call is TRBV19, the J call TRBJ2-7, with 8 nucleotides matching TRBD2. The starting material was blood, obtained from a patient treated with checkpoint blockade. CDR3: CASSIVAGGFFEQYF. The CDR3 nucleotides read TGTGCCAGTAGTATAGTGGCGGGAGGTTTTTTCGAGCAGTACTTC.